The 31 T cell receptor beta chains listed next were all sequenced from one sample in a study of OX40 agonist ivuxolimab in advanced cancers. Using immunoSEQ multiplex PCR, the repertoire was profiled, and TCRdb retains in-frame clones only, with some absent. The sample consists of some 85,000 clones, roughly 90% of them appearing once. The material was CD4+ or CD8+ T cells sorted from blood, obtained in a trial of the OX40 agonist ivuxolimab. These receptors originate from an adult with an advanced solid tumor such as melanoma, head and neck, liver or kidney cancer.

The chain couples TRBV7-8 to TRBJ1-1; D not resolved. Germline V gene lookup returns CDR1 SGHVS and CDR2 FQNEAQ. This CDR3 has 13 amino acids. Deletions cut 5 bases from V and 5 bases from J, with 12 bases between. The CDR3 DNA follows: TGTGCCAGCAGCATTACAGCGAATACTGAAGCTTTCTTT. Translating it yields CASSITANTEAFF.

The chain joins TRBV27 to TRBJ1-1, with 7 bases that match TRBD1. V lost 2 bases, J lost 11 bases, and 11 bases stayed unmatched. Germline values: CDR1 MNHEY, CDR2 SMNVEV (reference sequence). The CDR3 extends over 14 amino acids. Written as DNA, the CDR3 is TGTGCCAGCAGTTTAAACGAAGAGACAGGGCGGGCTTTCTTT. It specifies CASSLNEETGRAFF.

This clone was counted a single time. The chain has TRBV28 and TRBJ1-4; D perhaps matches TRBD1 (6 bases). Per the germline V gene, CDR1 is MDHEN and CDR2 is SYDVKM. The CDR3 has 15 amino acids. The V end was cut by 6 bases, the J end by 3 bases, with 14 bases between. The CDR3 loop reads CASRSSGGPNEKLFF. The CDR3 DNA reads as TGTGCCAGCAGATCCTCGGGGGGCCCTAATGAAAAACTGTTTTTT.

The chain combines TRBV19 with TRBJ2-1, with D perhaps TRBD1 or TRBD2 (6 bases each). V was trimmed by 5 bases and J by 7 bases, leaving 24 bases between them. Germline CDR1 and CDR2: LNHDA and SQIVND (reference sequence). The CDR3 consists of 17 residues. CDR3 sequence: CASSSGGPDQGGNEQFF. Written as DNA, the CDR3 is TGTGCCAGTAGTTCCGGGGGACCGGACCAAGGGGGGAATGAGCAGTTCTTC.

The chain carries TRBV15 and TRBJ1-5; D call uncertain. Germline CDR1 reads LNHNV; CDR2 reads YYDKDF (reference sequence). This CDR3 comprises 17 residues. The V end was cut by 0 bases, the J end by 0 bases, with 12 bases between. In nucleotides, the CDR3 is TGTGCCACCAGCAGAGATCGGCAGAGTTATAGCAATCAGCCCCAGCATTTT. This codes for CATSRDRQSYSNQPQHF.

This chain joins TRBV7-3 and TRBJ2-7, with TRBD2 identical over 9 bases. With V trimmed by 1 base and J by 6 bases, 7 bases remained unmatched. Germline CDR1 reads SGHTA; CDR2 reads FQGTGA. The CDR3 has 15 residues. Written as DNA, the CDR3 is TGTGCCAGCAGCTTAATAGCGGGAGCTTTCTCCGAGCAGTACTTC. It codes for CASSLIAGAFSEQYF.

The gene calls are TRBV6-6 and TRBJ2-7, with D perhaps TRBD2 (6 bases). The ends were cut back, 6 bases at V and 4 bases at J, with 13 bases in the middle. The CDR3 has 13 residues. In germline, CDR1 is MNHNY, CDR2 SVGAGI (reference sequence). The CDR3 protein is CASRTGGEYEQYF. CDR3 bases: TGTGCCAGCAGGACTGGCGGGGAGTACGAGCAGTACTTC.

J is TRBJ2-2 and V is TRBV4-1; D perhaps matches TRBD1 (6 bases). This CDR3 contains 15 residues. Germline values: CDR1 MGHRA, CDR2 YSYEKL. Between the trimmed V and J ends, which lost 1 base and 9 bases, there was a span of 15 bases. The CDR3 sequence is CASSQAGYRVRELFF. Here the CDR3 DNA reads TGCGCCAGCAGCCAAGCGGGATACAGGGTCAGGGAGCTGTTTTTT.

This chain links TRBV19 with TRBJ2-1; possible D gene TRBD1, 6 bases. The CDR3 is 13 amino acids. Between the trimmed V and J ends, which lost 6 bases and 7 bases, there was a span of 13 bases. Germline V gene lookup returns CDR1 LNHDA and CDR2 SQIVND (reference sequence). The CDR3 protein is CASRRAGVNEQFF. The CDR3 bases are TGTGCCAGTAGAAGGGCAGGGGTGAATGAGCAGTTCTTC.

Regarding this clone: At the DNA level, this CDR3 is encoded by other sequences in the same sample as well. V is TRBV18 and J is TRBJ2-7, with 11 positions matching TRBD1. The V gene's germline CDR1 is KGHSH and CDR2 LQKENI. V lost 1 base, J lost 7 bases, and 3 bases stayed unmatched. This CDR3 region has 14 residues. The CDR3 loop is CASSPRDRGGEQYF. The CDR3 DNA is TGTGCCAGCTCACCACGGGACAGGGGGGGTGAGCAGTACTTC.

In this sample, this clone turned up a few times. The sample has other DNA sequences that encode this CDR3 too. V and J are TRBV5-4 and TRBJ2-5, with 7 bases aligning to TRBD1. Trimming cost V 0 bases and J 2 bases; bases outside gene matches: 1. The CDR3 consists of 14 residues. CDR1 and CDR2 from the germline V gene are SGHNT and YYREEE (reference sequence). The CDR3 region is CASSLAGQQETQYF. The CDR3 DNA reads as TGTGCCAGCAGCTTGGCGGGACAGCAAGAGACCCAGTACTTC.

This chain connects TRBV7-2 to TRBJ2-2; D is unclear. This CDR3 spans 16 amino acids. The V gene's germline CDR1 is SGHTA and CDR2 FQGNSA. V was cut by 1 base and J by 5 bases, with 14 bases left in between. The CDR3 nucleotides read TGTGCCAGCAGCTTAGGCCGACCCCTGGAGACCGGGGAGCTGTTTTTT. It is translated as CASSLGRPLETGELFF.

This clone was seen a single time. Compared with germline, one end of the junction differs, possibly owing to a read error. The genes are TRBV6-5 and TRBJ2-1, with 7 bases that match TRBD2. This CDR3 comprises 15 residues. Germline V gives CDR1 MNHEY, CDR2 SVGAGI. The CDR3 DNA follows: TGTGCCAGCAGTGACTCGGGGGGTGAGTACAATGAGCAGTTCTTC. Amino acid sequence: CASSDSGGEYNEQFF.

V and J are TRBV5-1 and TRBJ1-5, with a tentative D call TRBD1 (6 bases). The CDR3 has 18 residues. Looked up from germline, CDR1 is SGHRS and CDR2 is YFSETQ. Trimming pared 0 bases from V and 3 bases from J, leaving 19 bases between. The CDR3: CASSLEGSGGGDNQPQHF. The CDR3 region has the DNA TGCGCCAGCAGCTTGGAGGGGAGCGGAGGGGGGGACAATCAGCCCCAGCATTTT.

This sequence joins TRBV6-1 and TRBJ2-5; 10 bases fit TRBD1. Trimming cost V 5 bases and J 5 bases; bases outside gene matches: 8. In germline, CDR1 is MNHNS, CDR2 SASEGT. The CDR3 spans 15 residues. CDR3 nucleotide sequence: TGTGCCAGCAGTACCGGGACAGGGGCTGGGGAGACCCAGTACTTC. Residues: CASSTGTGAGETQYF.

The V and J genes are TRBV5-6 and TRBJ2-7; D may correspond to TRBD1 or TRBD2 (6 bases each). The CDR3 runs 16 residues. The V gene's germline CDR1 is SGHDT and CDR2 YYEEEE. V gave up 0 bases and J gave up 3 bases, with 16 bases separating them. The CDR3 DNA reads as TGTGCCAGCAGCTTGGAGGGGGGCGGCTACATCTACGAGCAGTACTTC. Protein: CASSLEGGGYIYEQYF.

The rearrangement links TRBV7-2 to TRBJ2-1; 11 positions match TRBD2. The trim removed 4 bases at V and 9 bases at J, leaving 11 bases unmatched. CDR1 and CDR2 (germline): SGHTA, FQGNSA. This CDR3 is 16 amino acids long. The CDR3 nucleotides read TGTGCCAGCAGCTCGTGGGATAGCGGGAGGGTAGGTGAGCAGTTCTTC. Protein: CASSSWDSGRVGEQFF.

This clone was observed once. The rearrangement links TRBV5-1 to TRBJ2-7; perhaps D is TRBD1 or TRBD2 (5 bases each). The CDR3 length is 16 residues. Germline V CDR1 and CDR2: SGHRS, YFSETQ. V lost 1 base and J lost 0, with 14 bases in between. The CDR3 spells CASSLSVGGSSYEQYF. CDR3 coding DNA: TGCGCCAGCAGCTTGAGTGTTGGGGGAAGCTCCTACGAGCAGTACTTC.

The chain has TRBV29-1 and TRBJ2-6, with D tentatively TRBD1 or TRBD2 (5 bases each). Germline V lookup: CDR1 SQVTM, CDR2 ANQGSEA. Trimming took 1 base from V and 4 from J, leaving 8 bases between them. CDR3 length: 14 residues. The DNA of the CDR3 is TGCAGCGTTGAAGGAGGGACCGGGGCCAACGTCCTGACTTTC. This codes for CSVEGGTGANVLTF.

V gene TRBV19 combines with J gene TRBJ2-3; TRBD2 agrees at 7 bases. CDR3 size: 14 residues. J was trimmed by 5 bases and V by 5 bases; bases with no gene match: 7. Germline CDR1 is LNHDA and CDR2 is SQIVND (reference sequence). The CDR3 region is CASSPSGIGDTQYF. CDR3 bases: TGTGCCAGTAGTCCCAGCGGGATCGGAGATACGCAGTATTTT.

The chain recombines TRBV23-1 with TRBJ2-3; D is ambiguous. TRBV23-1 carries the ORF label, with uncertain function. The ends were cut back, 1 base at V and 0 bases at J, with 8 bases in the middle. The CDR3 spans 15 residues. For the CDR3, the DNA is TGCGCCAGCAGTCAATTATACACGAGCACAGATACGCAGTATTTT. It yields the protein CASSQLYTSTDTQYF.

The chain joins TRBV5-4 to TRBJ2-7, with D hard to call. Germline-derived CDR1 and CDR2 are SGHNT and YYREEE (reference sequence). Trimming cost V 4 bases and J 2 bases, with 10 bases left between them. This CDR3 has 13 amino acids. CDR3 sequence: CASSPQDAYEQYF. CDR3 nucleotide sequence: TGTGCCAGCAGCCCCCAGGACGCCTACGAGCAGTACTTC.

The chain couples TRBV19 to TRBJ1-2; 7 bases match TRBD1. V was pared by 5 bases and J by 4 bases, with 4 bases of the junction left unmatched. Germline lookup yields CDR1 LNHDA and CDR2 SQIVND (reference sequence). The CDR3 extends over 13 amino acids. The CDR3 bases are TGTGCCAGTAGTGGGGGACAGAGCTATGGCTACACCTTC. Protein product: CASSGGQSYGYTF.

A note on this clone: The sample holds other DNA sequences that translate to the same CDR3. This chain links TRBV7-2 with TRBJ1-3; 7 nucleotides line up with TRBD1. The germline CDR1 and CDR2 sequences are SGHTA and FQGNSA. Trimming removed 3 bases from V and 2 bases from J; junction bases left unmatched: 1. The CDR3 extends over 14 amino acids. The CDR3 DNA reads TGTGCCAGCAGCTTGACAGGGACTGGAAACACCATATATTTT. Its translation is CASSLTGTGNTIYF.

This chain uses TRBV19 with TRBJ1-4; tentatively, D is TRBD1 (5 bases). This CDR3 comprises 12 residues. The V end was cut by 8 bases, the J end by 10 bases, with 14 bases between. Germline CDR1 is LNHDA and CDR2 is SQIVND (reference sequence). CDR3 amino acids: CASRDPMGKLFF. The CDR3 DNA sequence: TGTGCCAGTCGGGACCCAATGGGAAAACTGTTTTTT.

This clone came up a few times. CDR3 loop: CASKGLITGELFF. CDR3 DNA: TGTGCCAGCAAGGGTTTGATCACCGGGGAGCTGTTTTTT. This sequence joins TRBV28 and TRBJ2-2; D is uncertain. Trimming left V 7 bases short and J 4 bases short, with 10 bases between. Germline lookup yields CDR1 MDHEN and CDR2 SYDVKM. The CDR3 is made up of 13 amino acids.

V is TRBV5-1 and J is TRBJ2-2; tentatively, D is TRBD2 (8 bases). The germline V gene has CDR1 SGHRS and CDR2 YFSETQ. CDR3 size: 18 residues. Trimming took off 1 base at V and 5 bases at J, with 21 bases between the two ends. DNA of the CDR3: TGCGCCAGCAGCTTGACGGGACAGCCAGCGGGAGCGACCGGGGAGCTGTTTTTT. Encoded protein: CASSLTGQPAGATGELFF.

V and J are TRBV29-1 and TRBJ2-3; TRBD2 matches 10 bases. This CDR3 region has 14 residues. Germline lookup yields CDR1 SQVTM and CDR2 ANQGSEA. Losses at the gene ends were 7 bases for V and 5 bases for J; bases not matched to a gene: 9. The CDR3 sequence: CSAGAGGSVDTQYF. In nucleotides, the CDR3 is TGCAGCGCGGGAGCGGGAGGGTCGGTAGATACGCAGTATTTT.

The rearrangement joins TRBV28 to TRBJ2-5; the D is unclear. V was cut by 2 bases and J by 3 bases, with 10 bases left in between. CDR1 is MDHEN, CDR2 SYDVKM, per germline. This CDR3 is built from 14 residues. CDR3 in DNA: TGTGCCAGCAGTTTAGTTGGAAAGAAAGAGACCCAGTACTTC. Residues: CASSLVGKKETQYF.

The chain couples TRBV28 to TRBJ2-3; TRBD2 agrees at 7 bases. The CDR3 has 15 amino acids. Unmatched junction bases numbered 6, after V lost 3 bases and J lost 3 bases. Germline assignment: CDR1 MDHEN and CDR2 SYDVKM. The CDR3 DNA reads TGTGCCAGCAGTTTTGAAGGGAGGGCAACAGATACGCAGTATTTT. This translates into CASSFEGRATDTQYF.

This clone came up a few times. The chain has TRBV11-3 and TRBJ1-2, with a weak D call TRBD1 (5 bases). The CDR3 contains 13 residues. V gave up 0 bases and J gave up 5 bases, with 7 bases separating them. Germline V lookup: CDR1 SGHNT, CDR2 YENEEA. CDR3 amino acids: CASSLDWGYGYTF. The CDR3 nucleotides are TGTGCCAGCAGCTTAGATTGGGGGTATGGCTACACCTTC.